This passage covers 22 T cell receptor beta chains from one sample sequenced in a study of T cell repertoires in ileal Crohn's disease. Using immunoSEQ multiplex PCR, the repertoire was profiled, and TCRdb retains in-frame clones only, with some absent. The data hold tens of thousands of clones, with roughly 78% observed a single time. Sequenced: ileal tissue. These receptor sequences come from an adult with Crohn's disease.

The chain links TRBV5-1 to TRBJ1-2, with TRBD1 identical over 7 bases. V dropped 4 bases and J dropped 8; count of bases not matched to a gene: 8. Germline lookup yields CDR1 SGHRS and CDR2 YFSETQ. CDR3 length equals 13 residues. DNA for the CDR3: TGCGCCAGCAGCGAGCTGACAGGGATGGGCTACACCTTC. This codes for CASSELTGMGYTF.

This rearrangement joins TRBV6-5 to TRBJ2-7; weak D call: TRBD2 (6 bases). This CDR3 spans 13 amino acids. CDR1 and CDR2 from the germline V gene are MNHEY and SVGAGI. V was shortened by 5 bases and J by 9 bases, with 17 bases between the two germline ends. CDR3 nucleotides: TGTGCCAGCAGTGCCACGGAGGGGTTGGCGCAGTACTTC. Amino acid sequence: CASSATEGLAQYF.

This chain links TRBV6-5 with TRBJ1-5, with D perhaps matching TRBD1 (6 bases). Trimming left V 6 bases short and J 5 bases short, with 14 bases between. Germline CDR1 and CDR2: MNHEY and SVGAGI. The CDR3 is 14 amino acids. CDR3 nucleotides: TGTGCCAGCAGGCCGCAGGGGCCCCATCAGCCCCAGCATTTT. Amino acid sequence: CASRPQGPHQPQHF.

This clone was seen only once. The chain has TRBV5-1 and TRBJ2-1; the D is unclear. Germline CDR1 and CDR2: SGHRS and YFSETQ. The germline V and J ends were trimmed by 0 bases and 0 bases, with 7 bases remaining between them. The CDR3 loop spans 15 amino acids. Written as DNA, the CDR3 is TGCGCCAGCAGCTTGGGACTTTGCTCCTACAATGAGCAGTTCTTC. Protein: CASSLGLCSYNEQFF.

As concerns this clone: The same CDR3 is also encoded by other DNA sequences in this sample. V usage is TRBV18 and J usage is TRBJ2-1; no clear D gene. The CDR3 loop spans 12 amino acids. Looked up from germline, CDR1 is KGHSH and CDR2 is LQKENI. Trimming removed 3 bases at V and 6 bases at J, with 6 bases between. The CDR3 loop is CASSPSINEQFF. Written as DNA, the CDR3 is TGTGCCAGCTCACCGTCTATCAATGAGCAGTTCTTC.

The V and J genes are TRBV30 and TRBJ2-3, with D uncertain. V lost 2 bases and J lost 9, with 9 bases in between. Germline V gene sequence: CDR1 GTSNPN, CDR2 SVGIG (reference sequence). The CDR3 is 11 residues long. This CDR3 reads CAWSTISTQYF. CDR3 DNA: TGTGCCTGGAGTACAATTTCAACGCAGTATTTT.

This clone was found a few times. The chain is built from TRBV7-9 and TRBJ2-3, with D uncertain. The CDR3 has 13 residues. Germline V gene lookup returns CDR1 SEHNR and CDR2 FQNEAQ (reference sequence). V was clipped by 5 bases and J by 3 bases, with 9 bases between them. The CDR3 sequence: CASSHPGTDTQYF. CDR3 nucleotide sequence: TGTGCCAGCAGCCACCCCGGGACAGATACGCAGTATTTT.

The V and J genes are TRBV19 and TRBJ2-7; TRBD2 agrees at 8 bases. The CDR3 sequence is 16 residues long. Germline CDR1 is LNHDA and CDR2 is SQIVND (reference sequence). V gave up 5 bases and J gave up 5 bases; unmatched junction bases: 14. The CDR3 DNA sequence: TGTGCCAGTAGTCGGCGGGGGGCGCTTGGCTTTGACGAGCAGTACTTC. Encoded protein: CASSRRGALGFDEQYF.

The chain combines TRBV5-5 with TRBJ2-6; 7 bases align to TRBD1. This CDR3 is 18 amino acids long. The J segment lost 1 base and the V segment lost 5 bases, leaving 12 bases of the junction unmatched. The V gene's germline CDR1 is SGHKS and CDR2 YYEKEE (reference sequence). CDR3 sequence (DNA): TGTGCCAGCAGTTTTACGGGACAGACCAAGTCTGGGGCCAACGTCCTGACTTTC. Translation: CASSFTGQTKSGANVLTF.

This chain joins TRBV7-6 and TRBJ2-7, with D perhaps matching TRBD2 (5 bases). V gave up 4 bases and J gave up 5 bases, with 15 bases separating them. This CDR3 comprises 14 residues. Per the germline V gene, CDR1 is SGHVS and CDR2 is FNYEAQ. The CDR3 region has the DNA TGTGCCAGCAGCTCGGCGGGTAAAAGGGACGAGCAGTACTTC. It codes for CASSSAGKRDEQYF.

The gene calls are TRBV4-1 and TRBJ2-2; TRBD1 agrees at 8 bases. The CDR3 has 18 residues. Germline assignment: CDR1 MGHRA and CDR2 YSYEKL. V shed 1 base, J shed 1 base, and the junction held 8 bases outside the gene matches. CDR3 region: CASSQGFPGQGNTGELFF. CDR3 DNA: TGCGCCAGCAGCCAAGGCTTCCCTGGACAGGGGAACACCGGGGAGCTGTTTTTT.

The chain combines TRBV4-1 with TRBJ2-1, with 11 nucleotides matching TRBD2. Per the germline V gene, CDR1 is MGHRA and CDR2 is YSYEKL. The CDR3 loop spans 19 amino acids. J was trimmed by 8 bases and V by 3 bases; bases with no gene match: 18. The CDR3 protein is CASSQGRTLAGAGLYEQFF. CDR3 nucleotide sequence: TGCGCCAGCAGCCAGGGGCGAACACTAGCGGGAGCCGGCCTCTATGAGCAGTTCTTC.

The chain is built from TRBV19 and TRBJ1-1, with D unresolved. From germline, CDR1 is LNHDA and CDR2 SQIVND (reference sequence). The CDR3 length is 14 residues. The V and J ends lost 6 bases and 3 bases respectively, with 14 bases between them. CDR3: CASRPGLLDTEAFF. The CDR3 nucleotides are TGTGCCAGTAGGCCAGGACTCCTGGACACTGAAGCTTTCTTT.

V usage is TRBV19 and J usage is TRBJ1-6, with 8 positions matching TRBD1. This CDR3 contains 14 residues. With V trimmed by 5 bases and J by 9 bases, 6 bases remained unmatched. CDR1 and CDR2 (germline): LNHDA, SQIVND (reference sequence). The CDR3 spells CASSFTGGSSPLHF. In nucleotides, the CDR3 is TGTGCCAGTAGTTTTACAGGGGGGAGTTCACCCCTCCACTTT. The full variable domain, rest sourced from reference TRBV19 and TRBJ1-6, is DGGITQSPKYLFRKEGQNVTLSCEQNLNHDAMYWYRQDPGQGLRLIYYSQIVNDFQKGDIAEGYSVSREKKESFPLTVTSAQKNPTAFYLCASSFTGGSSPLHFGNGTRLTVT.

The chain joins TRBV20-1 to TRBJ1-4; 7 bases map to TRBD1. V was pared by 3 bases and J by 8 bases, with 0 bases of the junction left unmatched. The CDR3 is made up of 11 amino acids. Germline loops: CDR1 DFQATT, CDR2 SNEGSKA (reference sequence). The CDR3 DNA is TGCAGTGCTAGGACAGGGGAAAAACTGTTTTTT. The encoded protein is CSARTGEKLFF.

With regard to this clone: Other DNA variants within this sample encode the same CDR3. This rearrangement joins TRBV6-1 to TRBJ2-7; 11 bases fit TRBD1. Germline assignment: CDR1 MNHNS and CDR2 SASEGT. The CDR3 contains 13 residues. V lost 6 bases, J lost 7 bases, and 5 bases stayed unmatched. Here the CDR3 DNA reads TGTGCCAGCAGAGGGACAGGGGGATATGAGCAGTACTTC. Residues: CASRGTGGYEQYF.

The chain employs TRBV14 and TRBJ2-5; D is unresolved. The V gene lost 4 bases and the J gene lost 5 bases, with 11 bases spanning the gap. This CDR3 has 13 amino acids. Germline V gene sequence: CDR1 SGHDN, CDR2 FVKESK. This chain's CDR3 is CASSPIPRETQYF. The CDR3 nucleotides are TGTGCCAGCAGCCCAATTCCGAGGGAGACCCAGTACTTC.

V usage is TRBV15 and J usage is TRBJ1-1; perhaps TRBD1 as D (6 bases). The germline V and J ends were trimmed by 0 bases and 4 bases, with 18 bases remaining between them. Germline V lookup: CDR1 LNHNV, CDR2 YYDKDF (reference sequence). The CDR3 runs 17 residues. CDR3 nucleotide sequence: TGTGCCACCAGCAGAGATTTGGGGACAATTCAGGGCACTGAAGCTTTCTTT. Its translation: CATSRDLGTIQGTEAFF.

Only a few counts were recorded for this clone. The genes are TRBV29-1 and TRBJ2-2, with 7 bases identical to TRBD1. Trimming removed 3 bases from V and 0 bases from J; junction bases left unmatched: 19. Germline V CDR1 and CDR2: SQVTM, ANQGSEA. The CDR3 runs 20 residues. Here the CDR3 reads CSVEIPQGVKESANTGELFF. The CDR3 DNA reads TGCAGCGTTGAGATTCCGCAGGGGGTTAAGGAGAGCGCGAACACCGGGGAGCTGTTTTTT.

This clone turned up a few times. V is TRBV6-1 and J is TRBJ1-5; no clear D gene. The ends were cut back, 10 bases at V and 4 bases at J, with 14 bases in the middle. The CDR3 has 13 amino acids. Looked up from germline, CDR1 is MNHNS and CDR2 is SASEGT. The CDR3 protein is CATINGYNQPQHF. In nucleotides, the CDR3 is TGTGCCACCATAAACGGTTATAATCAGCCCCAGCATTTT.

This chain joins TRBV6-5 and TRBJ1-2; D call uncertain. The CDR3 has 14 residues. Germline values: CDR1 MNHEY, CDR2 SVGAGI. Trimming took 5 bases from V and 4 from J, leaving 14 bases between them. DNA of the CDR3: TGTGCCAGCAGTACCGGGGTAGACCGCTATGGCTACACCTTC. Translation gives CASSTGVDRYGYTF.

The chain joins TRBV7-2 to TRBJ2-4; D not certain. Per germline, CDR1 SGHTA and CDR2 FQGNSA. V lost 2 bases, J lost 0 bases, and 5 bases lay in between. The CDR3 is 14 amino acids. The CDR3 sequence: CASSLTLAKNIQYF. Here the CDR3 DNA reads TGTGCCAGCAGCTTAACTCTAGCCAAAAACATTCAGTACTTC. The full variable domain, in which reference TRBV7-2 and TRBJ2-4 provide the parts outside the CDR3, is GAGVSQSPSNKVTEKGKDVELRCDPISGHTALYWYRQSLGQGLEFLIYFQGNSAPDKSGLPSDRFSAERTGGSVSTLTIQRTQQEDSAVYLCASSLTLAKNIQYFGAGTRLSVL.